The 14 T cell receptor beta chains listed next were all sequenced from one sample in a study of CD8+CD57+ T cells in acquired aplastic anemia. According to the study, genomic DNA was the template for TCR beta VDJ and CDR3 profiling. From the reads, TCRdb called clonotypes with MiXCR, one entry per CDR3 protein. The sample includes 450,000 to 550,000 distinct CDR3 sequences, around a third seen only once; the top ten take less than 0.85%. Previously, flow cytometry had revealed CD8+CD57+ cell expansion in the patients chosen for sequencing. Sequencing input: sorted CD4+, CD8+, or CD8+CD57+ T cells (not recorded which) from PBMCs. Receptors were obtained from a human donor with aplastic anemia.

V gene TRBV10-3 combines with J gene TRBJ2-1, with 10 bases identical to TRBD1. Losses at the gene ends were 5 bases for V and 8 bases for J; bases not matched to a gene: 9. Germline V lookup: CDR1 ENHRY, CDR2 SYGVKD. This CDR3 spans 15 amino acids. The CDR3: CAISFPGTGVHEQFF. CDR3 coding DNA: TGTGCCATCAGTTTCCCCGGGACAGGGGTGCATGAGCAGTTCTTC.

The table lists this clonotype with a few counts. The V gene is TRBV2, the J gene TRBJ2-5; D remains unclear. This CDR3 region has 13 residues. Germline V gene data show CDR1 as SNHLY and CDR2 as FYNNEI. Trimming left V 6 bases short and J 5 bases short, with 13 bases between. The CDR3 is CASRRLVQETQYF. The CDR3 DNA follows: TGTGCCAGCAGAAGACTGGTTCAGGAGACCCAGTACTTC. Using reference TRBV2 and TRBJ2-5 for the parts outside the CDR3, the full variable domain is EPEVTQTPSHQVTQMGQEVILRCVPISNHLYFYWYRQILGQKVEFLVSFYNNEISEKSEIFDDQFSVERPDGSNFTLKIRSTKLEDSAMYFCASRRLVQETQYFGPGTRLLVL.

On this clonotype: This may come from a read error, since a much larger clone is one base off. The chain joins TRBV7-2 to TRBJ2-3; D not resolved. V was trimmed by 4 bases and J by 4 bases, leaving 12 bases between them. The length of the CDR3 is 14 residues. CDR1 and CDR2 (germline): SGHTA, FQGNSA. CDR3 protein: CASSYTEGPDTQYF. CDR3 nucleotides: TGTGCCAGCAGCTATACGGAAGGGCCAGATACGCAGTATTTT.

This clonotype occurred many times. The chain is built from TRBV20-1 and TRBJ1-1, with TRBD1 matching 7 bases. There are 14 residues in the CDR3. Germline V gives CDR1 DFQATT, CDR2 SNEGSKA (reference sequence). Trimming removed 0 bases from V and 4 bases from J; junction bases left unmatched: 5. Here the CDR3 reads CSARDTGEGTEAFF. CDR3 DNA sequence: TGCAGTGCTAGAGATACAGGGGAAGGCACTGAAGCTTTCTTT.

This clonotype has more than one count but fewer than ten. The V and J genes are TRBV11-2 and TRBJ2-3; TRBD2 is a possible D gene (6 bases). Germline V gene sequence: CDR1 SGHAT, CDR2 FQNNGV. Trimming removed 1 base from V and 0 bases from J, with 8 bases in between. CDR3 size: 15 residues. The CDR3 sequence is CASSLGDSSTDTQYF. The CDR3 DNA reads TGTGCCAGCAGCTTAGGGGACTCTAGCACAGATACGCAGTATTTT. The full variable domain, completed using reference TRBV11-2 and TRBJ2-3, is EAGVAQSPRYKIIEKRQSVAFWCNPISGHATLYWYQQILGQGPKLLIQFQNNGVVDDSQLPKDRFSAERLKGVDSTLKIQPAKLEDSAVYLCASSLGDSSTDTQYFGPGTRLTVL.

This clonotype was detected only a few times. This chain links TRBV6-1 with TRBJ1-6; D unclear. Trimming left V 7 bases short and J 4 bases short, with 8 bases between. The CDR3 spans 13 residues. Germline V gives CDR1 MNHNS, CDR2 SASEGT. The CDR3 loop reads CASIPGYNSPLHF. The CDR3 nucleotides are TGTGCCAGCATCCCAGGATATAATTCACCCCTCCACTTT.

There are many counts of this clonotype. The chain joins TRBV2 to TRBJ2-3; a weak D match, TRBD1 (5 bases). Trimming removed 7 bases at V and 5 bases at J, with 7 bases between. The germline V gene has CDR1 SNHLY and CDR2 FYNNEI. This CDR3 contains 11 residues. The CDR3 region has the DNA TGTGCCAGCACAGGGCTAGATACGCAGTATTTT. This gives the protein CASTGLDTQYF.

In its sample, this clonotype was seen many times. This chain uses TRBV7-8 with TRBJ2-7; maybe TRBD2 (5 bases). V dropped 6 bases and J dropped 6 bases, with 21 bases sitting between them. CDR1 is SGHVS and CDR2 is FQNEAQ in the germline V gene. The CDR3 is 15 amino acids. In DNA form, the CDR3 reads TGTGCCAGCAGGCTAGGTCTAGCAGGACTGGGCGAGCAGTACTTC. Residues: CASRLGLAGLGEQYF.

This clonotype was observed at least ten times. The CDR3 DNA follows: TGTGCCAGCAGCAATATGGACAGGAATTCACCCCTCCACTTT. Translation gives CASSNMDRNSPLHF. The chain has TRBV14 and TRBJ1-6; 7 bases align to TRBD1. This CDR3 is 14 amino acids long. Trimming at V came to 5 bases and at J to 7 bases, leaving 5 bases not matched to a gene. The germline V gene has CDR1 SGHDN and CDR2 FVKESK. The whole variable domain, filled in from reference TRBV14 and TRBJ1-6, reads EAGVTQFPSHSVIEKGQTVTLRCDPISGHDNLYWYRRVMGKEIKFLLHFVKESKQDESGMPNNRFLAERTGGTYSTLKVQPAELEDSGVYFCASSNMDRNSPLHFGNGTRLTVT.

The V gene is TRBV20-1, the J gene TRBJ2-5, with a possible D match to TRBD1 (6 bases). In germline, CDR1 is DFQATT, CDR2 SNEGSKA (reference sequence). The CDR3 loop spans 13 amino acids. Trimming took off 5 bases at V and 2 bases at J, with 12 bases between the two ends. The CDR3 region is CSAPYQGQETQYF. The CDR3 nucleotides are TGCAGTGCTCCCTACCAGGGGCAAGAGACCCAGTACTTC.

This clonotype was observed many times. The chain recombines TRBV20-1 with TRBJ1-2, with 10 bases aligning to TRBD1. Trimming took 1 base from V and 7 from J; bases not matched to a gene: 3. Germline-derived CDR1 and CDR2 are DFQATT and SNEGSKA (reference sequence). The CDR3 loop spans 13 amino acids. CDR3 sequence reads: CSARGQGARGYTF. DNA of the CDR3: TGCAGTGCTAGAGGACAGGGGGCGCGTGGCTACACCTTC.

This clonotype was recorded at least ten times. Germline and junction disagree at one end, which may indicate a read error. The chain uses TRBV5-1 and TRBJ1-1; no firm D call. Germline V gives CDR1 SGHRS, CDR2 YFSETQ. The CDR3 totals 14 residues. The DNA for the CDR3 is TGTGCCAGCAGCTTAGTCGGGGAGAACACTGAAGCTTTCTTT. Its protein is CASSLVGENTEAFF.

This clonotype was counted at least ten times. The genes are TRBV29-1 and TRBJ1-2; D is ambiguous. The CDR3 loop spans 14 amino acids. Germline assignment: CDR1 SQVTM and CDR2 ANQGSEA. V gave up 4 bases and J gave up 7 bases, with 19 bases separating them. The CDR3 sequence is CSVGLLSGLSGYTF. In DNA form, the CDR3 reads TGCAGCGTTGGTCTTTTATCTGGGTTATCTGGCTACACCTTC.

The sample holds one count of this clonotype. V usage is TRBV15 and J usage is TRBJ2-3, with 9 bases identical to TRBD2. The CDR3 spans 16 residues. Losses at the gene ends were 0 bases for V and 4 bases for J; bases not matched to a gene: 5. Germline V gene sequence: CDR1 LNHNV, CDR2 YYDKDF (reference sequence). The CDR3: CATSRDRRGGPDTQYF. Written as DNA, the CDR3 is TGTGCCACCAGCAGAGACAGGCGGGGGGGCCCAGATACGCAGTATTTT.